The next 27 T cell receptor beta chains were all read from a single sample in a study of T cell repertoires in cytomegalovirus infection. TCRdb ran MiXCR on the reads and lists one entry per CDR3 protein. The repertoire includes 150,000 to 200,000 distinct CDR3 sequences, about a tenth of them detected once, and about 4.6% sits in the top ten. Sequenced input: PBMCs. These receptors all come from a human donor in good health (CMV status not recorded). Some clones in this sample may be carry-over from other donors' samples.

This clonotype was seen many times. The chain joins TRBV5-5 to TRBJ1-3; D remains unclear. Germline V CDR1 and CDR2: SGHKS, YYEKEE (reference sequence). This CDR3 is built from 15 residues. V lost 4 bases, J lost 2 bases, and 13 bases lay in between. CDR3 amino acids: CASSPQSSAGNTIYF. For the CDR3, the DNA is TGTGCCAGCAGCCCCCAGAGCTCTGCTGGAAACACCATATATTTT.

This clonotype showed up many times. The chain combines TRBV5-1 with TRBJ2-2, with 9 nucleotides matching TRBD1. Germline-derived CDR1 and CDR2 are SGHRS and YFSETQ. Trimming removed 6 bases from V and 7 bases from J; junction bases left unmatched: 10. The CDR3 totals 15 residues. The CDR3 spells CASTTARTGDGELFF. CDR3 nucleotide sequence: TGCGCCAGCACCACCGCCCGGACAGGGGACGGGGAGCTGTTTTTT.

This sequence joins TRBV5-1 and TRBJ2-5; 8 bases are a match to TRBD2. Germline CDR1 and CDR2: SGHRS and YFSETQ. This CDR3 contains 16 residues. V trimming: 0 bases; J trimming: 5 bases; junction bases outside the gene matches: 9. The CDR3 protein is CASSLADGRAAETQYF. DNA for the CDR3: TGCGCCAGCAGCTTGGCCGACGGGAGGGCAGCGGAGACCCAGTACTTC.

The genes are TRBV6-5 and TRBJ1-5; D remains ambiguous. The V and J ends lost 2 bases and 2 bases respectively, with 13 bases between them. This CDR3 has 16 amino acids. In germline, CDR1 is MNHEY, CDR2 SVGAGI. CDR3 bases: TGTGCCAGCAGTTACCTGGACCCTGGAGGCAATCAGCCCCAGCATTTT. It yields the protein CASSYLDPGGNQPQHF.

The chain has TRBV7-9 and TRBJ1-5, with 7 positions matching TRBD1. From germline, CDR1 is SEHNR and CDR2 FQNEAQ (reference sequence). This CDR3 has 16 amino acids. V lost 5 bases, J lost 5 bases, and 12 bases stayed unmatched. Here the CDR3 reads CASSRFPDRDDQPQHF. The CDR3 coding sequence is TGTGCCAGCAGCCGATTTCCTGACAGGGATGATCAGCCCCAGCATTTT.

This clonotype was picked up many times. The V gene is TRBV29-1, the J gene TRBJ1-5; D remains unclear. The germline V gene has CDR1 SQVTM and CDR2 ANQGSEA. Trimming removed 0 bases from V and 2 bases from J, with 17 bases in between. This CDR3 is 17 amino acids long. DNA of the CDR3: TGCAGCGTTGAAGAATCGGATCGGCCATTGGGCAATCAGCCCCAGCATTTT. This encodes CSVEESDRPLGNQPQHF.

This clonotype has at least ten counts. The chain links TRBV7-9 to TRBJ1-5; a possible D gene is TRBD1 (6 bases). The CDR3 is 15 amino acids. Between the trimmed V and J ends, which lost 5 bases and 8 bases, there was a span of 19 bases. CDR1 and CDR2 (germline): SEHNR, FQNEAQ (reference sequence). The CDR3 protein is CASSNPTQGNEPQHF. The CDR3 DNA follows: TGTGCCAGCAGCAACCCGACCCAGGGGAATGAGCCCCAGCATTTT.

This clonotype was counted a few times. The chain couples TRBV23-1 to TRBJ1-5, with D unresolved. TRBV23-1 is placed among ORFs of uncertain function. Between the trimmed V and J ends, which lost 2 bases and 7 bases, there was a span of 12 bases. The CDR3 sequence is 14 residues long. The CDR3 spells CASSQTPGYQPQHF. In DNA form, the CDR3 reads TGCGCCAGCAGTCAAACCCCGGGGTACCAGCCCCAGCATTTT.

Many counts were recorded for this clonotype. The chain has TRBV7-2 and TRBJ1-2; TRBD1 might be the D (6 bases). CDR1 is SGHTA, CDR2 FQGNSA, per germline. The CDR3 extends over 14 amino acids. V lost 5 bases, J lost 3 bases, and 13 bases lay in between. CDR3 residues: CASSVRTEHYGYTF. CDR3 bases: TGTGCCAGCAGCGTAAGGACAGAACACTATGGCTACACCTTC.

CDR3 sequence (DNA): TGTGCCAGCAGCCGTGAGCAGGGGAGCACTGAAGCTTTCTTT. Residues: CASSREQGSTEAFF. V gene TRBV3-1 combines with J gene TRBJ1-1, with D maybe TRBD1 (6 bases). CDR3 length: 14 amino acids. Germline CDR1 LGHDT, CDR2 YNNKEL (reference sequence). V dropped 4 bases and J dropped 4 bases, with 13 bases sitting between them. Drawing the rest from reference TRBV3-1 and TRBJ1-1, the complete variable domain is DTAVSQTPKYLVTQMGNDKSIKCEQNLGHDTMYWYKQDSKKFLKIMFSYNNKELIINETVPNRFSPKSPDKAHLNLHINSLELGDSAVYFCASSREQGSTEAFFGQGTRLTVV.

The chain combines TRBV14 with TRBJ1-1, with D uncertain. CDR1 and CDR2 (germline): SGHDN, FVKESK. The CDR3 runs to 15 residues. V was shortened by 0 bases and J by 6 bases, with 14 bases between the two germline ends. The chain's CDR3 is CASSQDLGPFAEAFF. The CDR3 region has the DNA TGTGCCAGCAGCCAAGATCTGGGCCCTTTTGCTGAAGCTTTCTTT.

The chain joins TRBV12-3 or TRBV12-4 to TRBJ1-2; D possibly corresponds to TRBD1 (6 bases). CDR3 length: 14 amino acids. Trimming shortened V by 4 bases and J by 3 bases, and 12 bases separated the two germline ends. CDR3 coding DNA: TGTGCCAGCAGTTCCACGAACAGGGACTATGGCTACACCTTC. It codes for CASSSTNRDYGYTF.

This clonotype was picked up a small number of times. V gene TRBV6-5 combines with J gene TRBJ2-2; a weak D match, TRBD1 (5 bases). Per germline, CDR1 MNHEY and CDR2 SVGAGI. There are 14 residues in the CDR3. Trimming removed 6 bases at V and 2 bases at J, with 10 bases between. The CDR3 bases are TGTGCCAGCAGACAGGACGTAAACACCGGGGAGCTGTTTTTT. Its protein is CASRQDVNTGELFF.

This clonotype was detected many times. The chain joins TRBV12-3 or TRBV12-4 to TRBJ2-2; either TRBD1 or TRBD2 may fit D (5 bases each). There are 16 residues in the CDR3. Trimming shortened V by 8 bases and J by 2 bases, and 18 bases separated the two germline ends. The CDR3 bases are TGTGCCAGCGGCGCCAAATCGGGACCCAACACCGGGGAGCTGTTTTTT. This sequence encodes CASGAKSGPNTGELFF.

This clonotype has a handful of counts. The chain is built from TRBV12-3 or TRBV12-4 and TRBJ1-4; a weak D match, TRBD1 (5 bases). Trimming took 6 bases from V and 4 from J, leaving 15 bases between them. CDR3 length: 15 amino acids. CDR3 loop: CASRGPAGINEKLFF. Written as DNA, the CDR3 is TGTGCCAGCAGGGGACCGGCAGGGATTAATGAAAAACTGTTTTTT.

The chain joins TRBV12-3 or TRBV12-4 to TRBJ2-5; 9 nucleotides agree with TRBD1. The CDR3 length is 15 residues. V lost 5 bases, J lost 5 bases, and 9 bases stayed unmatched. CDR3 sequence (DNA): TGTGCCAGCAGTGACGGTGGGACAGGGAGGGAGACCCAGTACTTC. It yields the protein CASSDGGTGRETQYF.

This clonotype was found many times. This chain links TRBV19 with TRBJ2-1; 8 bases align to TRBD2. J lost 2 bases, V lost 6 bases, and 6 bases had no gene match. This CDR3 contains 15 residues. Germline CDR1 reads LNHDA; CDR2 reads SQIVND (reference sequence). The CDR3 protein is CASSTSGSAYNEQFF. In DNA form, the CDR3 reads TGTGCCAGTAGCACCAGCGGGAGTGCCTACAATGAGCAGTTCTTC.

This clonotype was picked up a small number of times. This chain joins TRBV29-1 and TRBJ1-3; no clear D gene. Germline V CDR1 and CDR2: SQVTM, ANQGSEA. Trimming cost V 3 bases and J 0 bases, with 6 bases left between them. The CDR3 loop spans 13 amino acids. The chain's CDR3 is CSVDVDSGNTIYF. The CDR3 region has the DNA TGCAGCGTTGATGTAGACTCTGGAAACACCATATATTTT.

The chain has TRBV29-1 and TRBJ1-3, with no clear D. Germline lookup yields CDR1 SQVTM and CDR2 ANQGSEA. The CDR3 runs 17 residues. V shed 1 base and J shed 3 bases, with 19 bases lying between them. The CDR3 here is CSVEGFPGDCFGNTIYF. The CDR3 DNA follows: TGCAGCGTTGAAGGGTTCCCAGGAGACTGCTTTGGAAACACCATATATTTT.

Only a few counts were recorded for this clonotype. The rearrangement joins TRBV7-2 to TRBJ2-2; weak D call: TRBD2 (6 bases). V lost 4 bases, J lost 1 base, and 13 bases lay in between. From germline, CDR1 is SGHTA and CDR2 FQGNSA. This CDR3 has 16 amino acids. CDR3 DNA: TGTGCCAGCAGCTATAAAGTGGGGGGGAACACCGGGGAGCTGTTTTTT. This encodes CASSYKVGGNTGELFF.

This chain joins TRBV7-3 and TRBJ2-5; 7 nucleotides align to TRBD1. Per germline, CDR1 SGHTA and CDR2 FQGTGA. CDR3 length: 15 amino acids. With V trimmed by 5 bases and J by 5 bases, 11 bases remained unmatched. The CDR3, as DNA: TGTGCCAGCAGCCAGGGCCGGGACAGAGGGGAGACCCAGTACTTC. Its protein is CASSQGRDRGETQYF.

This clonotype was seen ten or more times. The genes are TRBV6-2 or TRBV6-3 and TRBJ1-1; possible D gene TRBD1, 5 bases. Germline assignment: CDR1 MNHEY and CDR2 SVGEGT. The V and J ends lost 8 bases and 2 bases respectively, with 15 bases between them. The CDR3 has 14 amino acids. The CDR3 loop reads CASRRVGDNTEAFF. CDR3 sequence (DNA): TGTGCCAGCCGAAGGGTAGGGGATAACACTGAAGCTTTCTTT.

This clonotype was recorded at least ten times. The V gene is TRBV7-9, the J gene TRBJ2-2; D is unclear. Per germline, CDR1 SEHNR and CDR2 FQNEAQ (reference sequence). The germline V and J ends were trimmed by 8 bases and 6 bases, with 10 bases remaining between them. CDR3 size: 12 residues. The CDR3 nucleotides are TGTGCCAGCCCAGCGCTACCCGGGGAGCTGTTTTTT. The encoded protein is CASPALPGELFF.

This clonotype was recorded at least ten times. This rearrangement joins TRBV7-2 to TRBJ2-5; unclear D gene. Germline CDR1 reads SGHTA; CDR2 reads FQGNSA. CDR3 size: 14 residues. Between the trimmed V and J ends, which lost 5 bases and 3 bases, there was a span of 13 bases. The CDR3 DNA follows: TGTGCCAGCAGCCCCGGTGGCAGAGAAGAGACCCAGTACTTC. Protein: CASSPGGREETQYF.

This clonotype was seen repeatedly, ten times or more. The chain uses TRBV27 and TRBJ2-4, with D unresolved. CDR3 length: 14 residues. V lost 6 bases and J lost 4, with 13 bases in between. From germline, CDR1 is MNHEY and CDR2 SMNVEV (reference sequence). The CDR3 region has the DNA TGTGCCAGCAGCCTAGACAAACAAAAAAACATTCAGTACTTC. This sequence encodes CASSLDKQKNIQYF.

This clonotype was seen repeatedly, ten times or more. The V and J genes are TRBV11-2 and TRBJ1-5; D gene unclear. V lost 0 bases to trimming and J lost 3 bases, with 9 bases between them. The CDR3 consists of 15 residues. The V gene's germline CDR1 is SGHAT and CDR2 FQNNGV. The CDR3 DNA follows: TGTGCCAGCAGCTTAGAGGGTCAGGACAATCAGCCCCAGCATTTT. Its translation is CASSLEGQDNQPQHF. The full variable domain, rest sourced from reference TRBV11-2 and TRBJ1-5, is EAGVAQSPRYKIIEKRQSVAFWCNPISGHATLYWYQQILGQGPKLLIQFQNNGVVDDSQLPKDRFSAERLKGVDSTLKIQPAKLEDSAVYLCASSLEGQDNQPQHFGDGTRLSIL.

This clonotype was recorded at least ten times. The chain links TRBV7-3 to TRBJ1-1; no definite D call. The V end lost 1 base, the J end lost 2 bases, and 14 bases lay between the germline ends. The CDR3 consists of 16 residues. CDR1 and CDR2 from the germline V gene are SGHTA and FQGTGA. CDR3 loop: CASSLIGTEPNTEAFF. The CDR3, as DNA: TGTGCCAGCAGCTTAATTGGTACGGAGCCTAACACTGAAGCTTTCTTT.